This T cell receptor (beta chain) derives from a study of blood T cell repertoires in COVID-19. The ends lost 0 bases at V and 5 bases at J; junction bases unmatched: 6. Germline CDR1 SGHKS, CDR2 YYEKEE (reference sequence). This CDR3 spans 16 amino acids. Produced via immunoSEQ multiplex PCR; TCRdb's table is partial and in-frame only. The data hold some 150,000 clones, with 80% to 90% observed a single time. The chain links TRBV5-5 to TRBJ2-2, with 8 bases fitting TRBD1. The sample taken for sequencing was peripheral blood. This clonotype originated in a man aged 70 or older with acute or convalescent COVID-19. The CDR3 nucleotides are TGTGCCAGCAGCTTGGGAACAGGGGGGAGGACCGGGGAGCTGTTTTTT. Residues: CASSLGTGGRTGELFF.